This entry lists 2 T cell receptor beta chains sequenced from one sample in a study of blood T cell repertoires in COVID-19 (dated by TCRdb to 2019 to 2021). Receptor libraries were prepared by the immunoSEQ multiplex PCR assay. The source is immuneACCESS, and TCRdb retained only in-frame sequences with V and J called. Part of the clones is not carried over; for the studies checked, unresolved V genes explain less than half of this, and the remainder is unexplained. This sample gives some 270,000 clones in total; over 80% of them show up just once. In total, the top ten clones hold about 3.1% of the sample. The material sequenced was PBMCs or T cells enriched from blood (not recorded which). Receptors were obtained from a woman between 35 and 50 years old who had been exposed to COVID-19.

The V gene is TRBV18, the J gene TRBJ1-5, with 7 bases lining up with TRBD1. The CDR3 is 14 residues long. Germline loops: CDR1 KGHSH, CDR2 LQKENI. Trimming at V came to 6 bases and at J to 8 bases, leaving 10 bases not matched to a gene. The DNA for the CDR3 is TGTGCCAGCTCGTGGACAGGCCTATCCGAGCCCCAGCATTTT. Amino acids: CASSWTGLSEPQHF.

This rearrangement joins TRBV19 to TRBJ1-5, with 9 bases identical to TRBD1. Per the germline V gene, CDR1 is LNHDA and CDR2 is SQIVND (reference sequence). This CDR3 comprises 15 residues. Unmatched junction bases numbered 7, after V lost 4 bases and J lost 6 bases. The CDR3 DNA follows: TGTGCCAGTAGTACGGACAGGGGAACTCGTCAGCCCCAGCATTTT. It yields the protein CASSTDRGTRQPQHF.